Only one count was recorded for the clone carrying this T cell receptor beta chain. Its antigen is undetermined. Time point of the sample: after dendritic cell vaccination, including at tumor progression/relapse. TCRB CDR3 was amplified from 2 ug genomic DNA or less. Profiling relied on immunoSEQ multiplex PCR, and the TCRdb table lists in-frame clones only, not all of them. This sample yields 85,000 to 100,000 clones, of which roughly 80% are seen a single time; 5% to 7% belongs to the top ten. V shed 6 bases and J shed 5 bases, with 16 bases lying between them. This CDR3 spans 14 amino acids. The germline V gene encodes CDR1 LNHDA and CDR2 SQIVND (reference sequence). The data are from a study of glioma-infiltrating T cells after dendritic cell vaccination. Study overall: At biweekly intervals, patients got three intradermal dendritic cell vaccine injections. Study findings and constraints: Longer survival after dendritic cell vaccination followed higher pretreatment TIL content.

The sequence derives from a human donor with glioblastoma. Source: blood, taken after dendritic cell vaccination. The chain employs TRBV19 and TRBJ2-5, with D unclear. The CDR3: CASSTALRVETQYF. The CDR3, as DNA: TGTGCCAGTAGCACCGCCCTCCGGGTGGAGACCCAGTACTTC.